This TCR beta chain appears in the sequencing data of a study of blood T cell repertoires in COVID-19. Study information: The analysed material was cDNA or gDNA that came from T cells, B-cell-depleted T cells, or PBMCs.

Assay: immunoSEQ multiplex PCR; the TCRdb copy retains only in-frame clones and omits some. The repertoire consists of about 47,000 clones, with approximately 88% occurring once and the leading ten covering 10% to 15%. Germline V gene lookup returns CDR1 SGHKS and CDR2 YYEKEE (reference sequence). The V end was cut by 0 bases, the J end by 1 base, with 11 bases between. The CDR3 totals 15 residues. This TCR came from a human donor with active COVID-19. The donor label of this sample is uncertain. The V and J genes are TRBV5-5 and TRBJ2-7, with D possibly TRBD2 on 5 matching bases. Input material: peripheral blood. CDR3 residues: CASSLGLAESYEQYF. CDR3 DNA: TGTGCCAGCAGCTTGGGCCTAGCCGAATCCTACGAGCAGTACTTC.